This T cell receptor beta chain originates from a study of cytomegalovirus exposure and HLA in healthy donors. The PCR used 60 Vbeta and 13 Jbeta primers. Libraries were prepared by immunoSEQ multiplex PCR; TCRdb keeps only in-frame clonotypes and omits some of them. Here the sample spans tens of thousands of clones, just over 70% being singletons. Germline-derived CDR1 and CDR2 are MGHRA and YSYEKL. The CDR3 spans 16 residues. The V and J ends lost 1 base and 0 bases, in that order; junction bases with no gene match: 2. Healthy bone marrow donors made up the cohort. The study, taken as a whole, reports: Later analysis reportedly placed an Asian-associated ancestry cluster below the roughly 700-donor mean in N-insertions.

Worth noting for this clone: Its antigen is unknown.

The chain combines TRBV4-1 with TRBJ2-7; the match to TRBD2 covers 11 bases. The clonotype was recovered from a man aged 55 to 69 in good health and CMV-seronegative. Specimen: PBMCs. The CDR3 reads CASSQVGTSGSYEQYF. The CDR3 DNA reads as TGCGCCAGCAGCCAAGTGGGGACTAGCGGCTCCTACGAGCAGTACTTC.